This entry is about one T cell receptor beta chain. The sample is drawn from a study of T-cell reconstitution after alpha-beta-depleted transplantation in children. V lost 3 bases and J lost 6, with 9 bases in between. Per the germline V gene, CDR1 is MNHEY and CDR2 is SMNVEV (reference sequence). The CDR3 is 13 residues long. Preparing the TCRbeta library involved the use of unique molecular identifiers. TCRdb used MiXCR to reprocess the PCR reads, holding one entry per CDR3 protein. The sample yields approximately 110,000 distinct CDR3 sequences, 20% to 25% seen once. This clonotype was obtained from a male patient between 2 and 15 years old who had a stem cell transplant for chronic granulomatous disease, so the T cells may come from the graft donor. The rearrangement uses TRBV27 and TRBJ1-5; TRBD1 is a possible D gene (6 bases). This specimen consisted of PBMCs, mostly from graft donor cells, obtained 180 days after TCRalphabeta/CD19-depleted stem cell transplant. The CDR3 nucleotides read TGTGCCAGCAGTTTCAGGGGTCCTCAGCCCCAGCATTTT. Translated, it gives CASSFRGPQPQHF.